The 15 T cell receptor beta chains below were found in one sample sequenced in a study of blood T cells in healthy people across ages (dated by TCRdb to about 2015). The protocol used for the library was 5' RACE. Sequencing instrument: Illumina HiSeq 2500. A second roughly 6 to 11 cycle PCR used a sample-barcoded 5' primer and a J-beta primer mix. In TCRdb, the public reads were trimmed at Q25 with fastp and aligned with MiXCR, with productive beta chains retained. Rows are unified per CDR3 protein, each entry keeping the most common DNA and genes. The table for this sample lists 1,100,000 or so distinct CDR3 sequences; 40% to 55% of them were counted only once. The top ten constitute 18% of the sample. The sequencing input was blood. All receptors come from an older woman in good health.

The chain uses TRBV14 and TRBJ2-3, with TRBD2 matching 11 bases. J gave up 2 bases and V 4 bases, and 5 bases lay outside the gene matches. Germline CDR1 SGHDN, CDR2 FVKESK. The CDR3 is 16 residues long. For the CDR3, the DNA is TGTGCCAGCAGCCGTCGACTAGCGGGATCCACAGATACGCAGTATTTT. Protein sequence: CASSRRLAGSTDTQYF.

On this clonotype itself: The conserved phenylalanine or tryptophan is not found at the CDR3 terminus, so this likely reflects a read error. The chain combines TRBV20-1 with TRBJ2-5; TRBD1 agrees at 7 bases. The J call may be mistaken, given a closer DNA end match to TRBJ2-7. In germline, CDR1 is DFQATT, CDR2 SNEGSKA (reference sequence). This CDR3 is 12 amino acids long. CDR3 coding DNA: TGCAGTGTGACAGGGCAGGCCTACGAGCAGTACTTA. Translation gives CSVTGQAYEQYL.

The CDR3 nucleotides read TGTGCCAGCAGGTCCGGGAGGACCCAGTACTTC. Its translation is CASRSGRTQYF. The chain has TRBV12-3 or TRBV12-4 and TRBJ2-7; possibly TRBD2 for D (6 bases). The J call is doubtful: the DNA matches TRBJ2-5 better. The CDR3 sequence is 11 residues long.

The chain employs TRBV20-1 and TRBJ2-7; the D gene is possibly TRBD2 (6 bases). TRBJ2-5 explains the end of the DNA better; the J call may be wrong. Per germline, CDR1 DFQATT and CDR2 SNEGSKA (reference sequence). The CDR3 spans 13 residues. The CDR3: CSASMRGGETQYF. The CDR3 nucleotides read TGCAGTGCTTCGATGCGGGGTGGCGAGACCCAGTACTTC.

The genes are TRBV15 and TRBJ1-4; TRBD1 agrees at 7 bases. This CDR3 contains 14 residues. CDR1 and CDR2 from the germline V gene are LNHNV and YYDKDF (reference sequence). V gave up 5 bases and J gave up 8 bases; unmatched junction bases: 8. CDR3 DNA: TGTGCCACCAGCGCAGGGGGGTCGGACGAAAAACTGTTTTTT. As protein: CATSAGGSDEKLFF.

This clonotype was seen a handful of times. The rearrangement joins TRBV3-1 to TRBJ2-5; 8 bases match TRBD2. CDR1 and CDR2 from the germline V gene are LGHDT and YNNKEL (reference sequence). Losses at the gene ends were 5 bases for V and 4 bases for J; bases not matched to a gene: 9. The CDR3 has 15 amino acids. The CDR3 here is CASSYNSGTGETQYF. The CDR3 DNA reads as TGTGCCAGCAGCTACAATAGCGGGACCGGAGAGACCCAGTACTTC.

The chain has TRBV20-1 and TRBJ2-3; tentative D call: TRBD1 (7 bases). Germline CDR1 and CDR2: DFQATT and SNEGSKA (reference sequence). The CDR3 runs to 14 residues. Trimming removed 4 bases at V and 4 bases at J, with 15 bases between. The DNA of the CDR3 is TGCAGTGCTAAAACAGGGGAGGCCCCAGATACGCAGTATTTT. Amino acid sequence: CSAKTGEAPDTQYF.

This clonotype was seen a few times. CDR3 nucleotides: TGTGCCAGCAGCCCTAATTCAGGGGTGTTTTACAATGAGCAGTTCTTC. Amino acids: CASSPNSGVFYNEQFF. V and J are TRBV7-3 and TRBJ2-1; perhaps TRBD1 as D (6 bases). Germline V gene data show CDR1 as SGHTA and CDR2 as FQGTGA. Trimming took off 5 bases at V and 4 bases at J, with 18 bases between the two ends. This CDR3 has 16 amino acids.

CDR3 residues: CASRLGTSGSGQYF. The CDR3 coding sequence is TGCGCCAGCAGATTAGGGACTAGCGGGAGTGGCCAGTACTTC. This chain connects TRBV5-1 to TRBJ2-5; TRBD2 matches 14 bases. This CDR3 spans 14 amino acids. The V and J ends lost 5 bases and 10 bases, in that order; junction bases with no gene match: 7. Germline lookup yields CDR1 SGHRS and CDR2 YFSETQ.

The chain recombines TRBV18 with TRBJ2-1; TRBD2 might be the D (6 bases). The CDR3 has 17 amino acids. V dropped 1 base and J dropped 4 bases, with 17 bases sitting between them. Germline values: CDR1 KGHSH, CDR2 LQKENI. CDR3 region: CASSPLPGGTPYNEQFF. CDR3 DNA sequence: TGTGCCAGCTCACCACTGCCCGGGGGTACCCCTTACAATGAGCAGTTCTTC.

The CDR3 here is CATDVVQGNEQFF. In DNA, the CDR3 is TGTGCCACCGACGTGGTCCAGGGCAATGAGCAGTTCTTC. The chain joins TRBV28 to TRBJ2-1, with D possibly TRBD1 on 5 matching bases. The V gene lost 10 bases and the J gene lost 6 bases, with 16 bases spanning the gap. CDR1 is MDHEN and CDR2 is SYDVKM in the germline V gene. The CDR3 totals 13 residues.

This chain connects TRBV7-9 to TRBJ2-5, with 11 bases that match TRBD2. The V segment lost 5 bases and the J segment 5 bases; nucleotides outside the gene matches: 7. In germline, CDR1 is SEHNR, CDR2 FQNEAQ (reference sequence). The CDR3 consists of 15 residues. For the CDR3, the DNA is TGTGCCAGCAGCAACCCGGGACTAGCGGAGGAGACCCAGTACTTC. Translating it yields CASSNPGLAEETQYF.

This clonotype has only a few counts. CDR3 in amino acids: CSVAPGTGGSYEQYF. CDR3 bases: TGCAGCGTTGCACCCGGGACAGGAGGTAGCTACGAGCAGTACTTC. The J gene is TRBJ2-7, the V gene TRBV29-1; 8 positions agree with TRBD1. This CDR3 region has 15 residues. V was pared by 4 bases and J by 3 bases, with 11 bases of the junction left unmatched. The germline CDR1 and CDR2 sequences are SQVTM and ANQGSEA.

The V call is TRBV18, the J call TRBJ2-7; 9 bases agree with TRBD1. V gave up 8 bases and J gave up 2 bases; unmatched junction bases: 7. The CDR3 has 14 amino acids. CDR1 and CDR2 (germline): KGHSH, LQKENI. This chain's CDR3 is CASPQGAQTYEQYF. CDR3 coding DNA: TGTGCCAGCCCACAGGGGGCGCAAACCTACGAGCAGTACTTC.

This clonotype was counted ten times or more. The chain couples TRBV10-3 to TRBJ2-7; 8 bases match TRBD2. Per the germline V gene, CDR1 is ENHRY and CDR2 is SYGVKD. The CDR3 is 15 amino acids. The V and J ends lost 0 bases and 1 base, in that order; junction bases with no gene match: 2. The CDR3 protein is CAISESTSGSYEQYF. The CDR3 nucleotides read TGTGCCATCAGTGAGTCAACTAGCGGTTCCTACGAGCAGTACTTC.